What follows are 14 T cell receptor beta chains derived from one specimen sequenced in a study of T cell changes during pregnancy in multiple sclerosis. Generated by immunoSEQ multiplex PCR, the TCRdb table keeps only in-frame clones and is missing some. The table records approximately 94,000 clones, about 90% of them present only once. Sequencing was performed on peripheral blood, taken after pregnancy. These receptors were collected from a female donor with multiple sclerosis, enrolled in a pregnancy study.

This clone was detected once. The chain has TRBV7-8 and TRBJ2-5; possibly TRBD1 for D (7 bases). Germline CDR1 SGHVS, CDR2 FQNEAQ. V dropped 4 bases and J dropped 1 base, with 10 bases sitting between them. This CDR3 spans 14 amino acids. CDR3: CASSWGDSQETQYF. The DNA for the CDR3 is TGTGCCAGCAGCTGGGGGGACAGCCAAGAGACCCAGTACTTC.

This sequence joins TRBV14 and TRBJ2-7, with TRBD2 as a possible D gene (6 bases). This CDR3 contains 15 residues. The V end lost 5 bases, the J end lost 4 bases, and 18 bases lay between the germline ends. Germline V gene lookup returns CDR1 SGHDN and CDR2 FVKESK. The CDR3 nucleotides read TGTGCCAGCAGCGAAACCGGGACGGGACTTTACGAGCAGTACTTC. Translation: CASSETGTGLYEQYF.

The gene calls are TRBV18 and TRBJ1-1; D gene uncertain. CDR3 size: 15 residues. Between the trimmed V and J ends, which lost 1 base and 0 bases, there was a span of 9 bases. Germline CDR1 is KGHSH and CDR2 is LQKENI. The CDR3 is CASSPLPGVNTEAFF. CDR3 in DNA: TGTGCCAGCTCACCACTGCCCGGGGTGAACACTGAAGCTTTCTTT.

V gene TRBV29-1 combines with J gene TRBJ2-7; D ambiguous. The CDR3 spans 11 residues. Germline V gene data show CDR1 as SQVTM and CDR2 as ANQGSEA. With 0 bases removed from V and 3 bases from J, the gap between germline ends came to 3 bases. The CDR3 loop reads CSVEDVYEQYF. The CDR3 region has the DNA TGCAGCGTTGAAGACGTCTACGAGCAGTACTTC.

The chain joins TRBV16 to TRBJ1-1, with D possibly TRBD1 on 6 matching bases. V lost 1 base, J lost 0 bases, and 12 bases lay in between. The CDR3 has 16 amino acids. Germline loops: CDR1 KGHSY, CDR2 FQNENV. This CDR3 reads CASSQWGQGMNTEAFF. CDR3 DNA sequence: TGTGCCAGCAGCCAATGGGGGCAGGGCATGAACACTGAAGCTTTCTTT.

This clone was picked up one time. The V call is TRBV18, the J call TRBJ1-2; 9 nucleotides agree with TRBD1. This CDR3 comprises 14 residues. J lost 6 bases, V lost 6 bases, and 8 bases had no gene match. Germline V gene data show CDR1 as KGHSH and CDR2 as LQKENI. The CDR3 DNA is TGTGCCAGCTCTCCTTGGACAGGGGCACATGGCTACACCTTC. This codes for CASSPWTGAHGYTF.

The chain employs TRBV9 and TRBJ1-4, with a tentative D call TRBD1 (6 bases). This CDR3 is 15 amino acids long. Germline values: CDR1 SGDLS, CDR2 YYNGEE. Trimming removed 0 bases from V and 8 bases from J, with 14 bases in between. DNA for the CDR3: TGTGCCAGCAGCGTAGAAGGGGGTTTTCGAGAAAAACTGTTTTTT. Translation: CASSVEGGFREKLFF.

There are a few counts of this clone. The rearrangement joins TRBV4-2 to TRBJ2-3; D call uncertain. V was clipped by 0 bases and J by 2 bases, with 6 bases between them. The CDR3 contains 14 residues. Germline V lookup: CDR1 LGHNA, CDR2 YNFKEQ. The CDR3 protein is CASSQDPVTDTQYF. Here the CDR3 DNA reads TGTGCCAGCAGCCAAGATCCCGTCACAGATACGCAGTATTTT.

The V call is TRBV29-1, the J call TRBJ1-6; perhaps TRBD1 as D (6 bases). Germline assignment: CDR1 SQVTM and CDR2 ANQGSEA. Trimming cost V 1 base and J 9 bases, with 13 bases left between them. This CDR3 is built from 14 residues. CDR3 protein: CSVEVQGRGSPLHF. CDR3 bases: TGCAGCGTTGAAGTGCAGGGGAGAGGTTCACCCCTCCACTTT.

This chain uses TRBV9 with TRBJ2-3, with D possibly matching TRBD2 (6 bases). The CDR3 is 14 residues long. The germline CDR1 and CDR2 sequences are SGDLS and YYNGEE. Trimming removed 1 base from V and 2 bases from J, with 8 bases in between. Here the CDR3 DNA reads TGTGCCAGCAGCGTACTAGCGAACACAGATACGCAGTATTTT. Its protein product is CASSVLANTDTQYF.

This clone showed up just a few times. The chain carries TRBV20-1 and TRBJ1-2; D gene uncertain. The CDR3 has 10 amino acids. Between the trimmed V and J ends, which lost 4 bases and 8 bases, there was a span of 8 bases. The germline gives CDR1 DFQATT, CDR2 SNEGSKA (reference sequence). CDR3: CSANFPGYTF. The CDR3, as DNA: TGCAGTGCTAACTTCCCAGGCTACACCTTC.

The chain couples TRBV10-3 to TRBJ1-6; possibly TRBD1 for D (6 bases). The ends were cut back, 10 bases at V and 10 bases at J, with 20 bases in the middle. Per germline, CDR1 ENHRY and CDR2 SYGVKD. This CDR3 has 14 amino acids. The CDR3 spells CATTINRDESPLHF. The CDR3 region has the DNA TGTGCCACTACAATCAACAGGGATGAATCACCCCTCCACTTT.

V is TRBV5-1 and J is TRBJ1-3; D call uncertain. The CDR3 runs 16 residues. The V end was cut by 2 bases, the J end by 3 bases, with 15 bases between. From germline, CDR1 is SGHRS and CDR2 YFSETQ. CDR3 sequence reads: CASSFGRTTDGNTIYF. The CDR3 DNA reads TGCGCCAGCAGCTTCGGACGGACTACAGATGGAAACACCATATATTTT.

In this sample, this clone turned up once. The chain has TRBV9 and TRBJ1-2; 7 bases align to TRBD1. Germline lookup yields CDR1 SGDLS and CDR2 YYNGEE. J lost 5 bases, V lost 3 bases, and 4 bases had no gene match. The CDR3 length is 13 residues. CDR3 sequence: CASSATGPYGYTF. The CDR3, as DNA: TGTGCCAGCAGCGCGACAGGGCCTTATGGCTACACCTTC.